This T cell receptor beta chain derives from a study of OX40 agonist ivuxolimab in advanced cancers. Study as a whole: A diagnosis of hepatocellular carcinoma, melanoma, renal cell or head and neck cancer was present in dose-escalation patients. Prior therapy, whether anti-PD-1, anti-PD-L1 or anti-CTLA-4, was allowed, and 40% had some.

At cycle 4 day 1, cycle 7 day 1, and baseline, blood was sampled. CDR3 size: 11 residues. Germline CDR1 and CDR2: DFQATT and SNEGSKA (reference sequence). Deletions cut 3 bases from V and 3 bases from J, with 6 bases between. Broader study findings: At 0.1 to 3.0 mg/kg, clonal expansion of CD4+ and CD8+ blood T cells had occurred by week 6.

In regard to this clone: Its antigen remains unidentified. Other DNA sequences in this specimen translate into the identical CDR3.

The data were produced by immunoSEQ multiplex PCR, yet TCRdb's version contains in-frame clones alone and is incomplete. Of about 62,000 clones in the sample, 65% to 90% were seen once. This specimen consisted of CD4+ or CD8+ T cells sorted from blood, obtained in a trial of the OX40 agonist ivuxolimab. The receptor was derived from an adult with an advanced solid tumor such as melanoma, head and neck, liver or kidney cancer. The chain combines TRBV20-1 with TRBJ2-7; D ambiguous. The CDR3 here is CSASGSYEQYF. The DNA for the CDR3 is TGCAGTGCTAGTGGTAGCTACGAGCAGTACTTC.